This TCR beta chain was captured in a study of shared clonotypes between healthy human individuals. Germline trimming cut 3 bases from V and 7 bases from J; bases unmatched to any gene: 20. Germline V gene lookup returns CDR1 SGDLS and CDR2 YYNGEE. CDR3 length: 18 residues. Every immunoSEQ plate was one replicate of a subset's evenly spread DNA. Original data processing: ImmunoSEQ sequences covered only the junction and lacked quality scores; filtering therefore differed. The data were produced by immunoSEQ multiplex PCR, yet TCRdb's version contains in-frame clones alone and is incomplete. That table gives V, J and clone size, and the DNA gave D and trimming. The data show 2 million to 2.5 million clones, approximately 94% seen once.

The chain combines TRBV9 with TRBJ2-7, with 9 bases lining up with TRBD2. This sequence originates from a man between 18 and 35 years old in good health. The source material was naive CD4+ T cells sorted from blood. This sample's subset: CD45RA+ positively selected. CDR3 DNA sequence: TGTGCCAGCAGCGCCTCGAGTAGCGGGAGATCGGTGCTGGGGGAGCAGTACTTC. Translation gives CASSASSSGRSVLGEQYF.